These T cell receptor beta chains were read from a single sample in a study of shared clonotypes between healthy human individuals. Profiling relied on immunoSEQ multiplex PCR, and the TCRdb table lists in-frame clones only, not all of them. Of about 1 million clones in the sample, approximately 70% are singletons; the top ten hold approximately 1.5%. Sequenced input: memory CD4+ T cells sorted from blood. The receptors come from a man aged 18 to 35 in good health. CDR3s include the opening cysteine and the closing phenylalanine or tryptophan. D genes are given only for firm matches. Size tells how often a clone was seen (once, few, many) or the class of an expanded clone, and some rows leave it out.

>-|once|TRBV18|TRBJ1-1
TGTGCCAGCTCACCAAGGCCTCTAGAGGGTGAAGCTTTCTTT
CASSPRPLEGEAFF
>-|once|TRBV6-5|TRBJ1-5
TGTGCCAGCAGTAAGGGTAATCGGAATCAGCCCCAGCATTTT
CASSKGNRNQPQHF
>-|once|TRBV19|TRBJ2-2
TGTGCCAGCTTGGACACTTGGGGGAAGAACACCGGGGAGCTGTTTTTT
CASLDTWGKNTGELFF
>TRBD1|-|TRBV4-1|TRBJ1-4
TGCGCCAGCAGCCACCGGACCGGGACAGGAAACCCAACTAATGAAAAACTGTTTTTT
CASSHRTGTGNPTNEKLFF
>-|-|TRBV10-3|TRBJ2-7
TGTGCCATCAGTGTAACCCCTGAGTTCGAGCAGTACTTC
CAISVTPEFEQYF
>TRBD1|-|TRBV5-1|TRBJ2-4
TGCGCCAGCAGCCCAGAGCAGGGGGCCTCCATTCAGTACTTC
CASSPEQGASIQYF
>-|-|TRBV6-5|TRBJ2-5
TGTGCCAGCAGTCCTTCAGTCGATACGGTAGAGACCCAGTACTTC
CASSPSVDTVETQYF
>-|few|TRBV30|TRBJ1-4
TGTGCCTGGGCCGGGGGGAGCGGAGATGGTGAAAAACTGTTTTTT
CAWAGGSGDGEKLFF
>TRBD1|-|TRBV19|TRBJ1-5
TGTGCCAGTAGTATCGGACAGGGGGGGATCGCCGAGCCCCAGCATTTT
CASSIGQGGIAEPQHF
>TRBD2|-|TRBV7-2|TRBJ2-3
TGTGCCAGCAGCTTCCGGACTAGCCGGGGGGCAGATACGCAGTATTTT
CASSFRTSRGADTQYF
>-|-|TRBV7-3|TRBJ2-5
TGTGCCAGCAGCTTAGGCAGGGGCGGTGGGGAGACCCAGTACTTC
CASSLGRGGGETQYF
>TRBD2|-|TRBV27|TRBJ2-7
TGTGCCAGCAGTTTAGGGGGGCTAGCGGGTTTCTCCTACGAGCAGTACTTC
CASSLGGLAGFSYEQYF
>-|-|TRBV4-1|TRBJ2-2
TGCGCCAGCAGCCAATCGACAGTTCAAGGGGAGCTGTTTTTT
CASSQSTVQGELFF
>TRBD1|-|TRBV9|TRBJ2-7
TGTGCCAGCAGCCCGATCTCCGGGACAGGGGGCTCCGAGCAGTACTTC
CASSPISGTGGSEQYF
>-|-|TRBV6-1|TRBJ2-7
TGTGCCAGCAATAGGGACGGCACTTCCTACGAGCAGTACTTC
CASNRDGTSYEQYF
>TRBD1|-|TRBV4-3|TRBJ2-2
TGCGCCAGCAGCCAACCGGGACAGGGGGCAAGCGGGGAGCTGTTTTTT
CASSQPGQGASGELFF
>-|-|TRBV7-9|TRBJ2-1
TGTGCCAGCAGCTTCTGGGGGCCCTACAATGAGCAGTTCTTC
CASSFWGPYNEQFF